Listed below are T cell receptor beta chains from one sample, sequenced in a study of cytomegalovirus exposure and HLA in healthy donors. Using immunoSEQ multiplex PCR, the repertoire was profiled, and TCRdb retains in-frame clones only, with some absent. The sample lists approximately 120,000 clones; under 80% were seen once. Source material: PBMCs. Receptor source: a man aged 35 to 55 in good health and CMV-seropositive. The CDR3 runs from the conserved cysteine through the conserved F or W. D genes are given only for firm matches. Clone size appears in some rows only: once, few, many, or a class for an expanded clone.

CDR3,DNA,size,V,D,J
CASSQAGSFYEQYF,TGTGCCAGCAGCCAAGCCGGGTCCTTCTACGAGCAGTACTTC,NA,TRBV4-2,NA,TRBJ2-7
CASSSQVLAGVGSTGELFF,TGTGCCAGCAGCTCACAAGTACTAGCGGGAGTTGGGAGCACCGGGGAGCTGTTTTTT,NA,TRBV7-2,TRBD2,TRBJ2-2
CASSLDQGARYNEQFF,TGTGCCAGCAGCTTAGATCAGGGGGCGCGGTACAATGAGCAGTTCTTC,NA,TRBV7-9,TRBD1,TRBJ2-1
CASRLDRGWEKLFF,TGTGCCAGCAGACTGGACAGGGGTTGGGAAAAACTGTTTTTT,NA,TRBV4-2,TRBD1,TRBJ1-4
CAISPGEGNGYTF,TGTGCCATTTCCCCAGGGGAGGGGAATGGCTACACCTTC,NA,TRBV10-3,NA,TRBJ1-2
CARSCGYTF,TGTGCCAGAAGCTGCGGCTACACCTTC,NA,TRBV28,NA,TRBJ1-2
CSATGLAGAGSYEQYF,TGCAGCGCCACCGGACTAGCGGGAGCAGGCTCTTACGAGCAGTACTTC,NA,TRBV29-1,TRBD2,TRBJ2-7
CASSLGSYSNQPQHF,TGTGCCAGCAGCTTAGGGAGTTATAGCAATCAGCCCCAGCATTTT,NA,TRBV7-8,NA,TRBJ1-5
CASSPGGRDEQFF,TGTGCTAGCAGCCCCGGCGGGCGGGATGAGCAGTTCTTC,once,TRBV7-7,NA,TRBJ2-1
CASSWGGSGGLSYNEQFF,TGCGCCAGCAGCTGGGGCGGTAGCGGGGGGCTCTCCTACAATGAGCAGTTCTTC,NA,TRBV4-1,TRBD2,TRBJ2-1
CASSLVTQGYPHNEQFF,TGTGCCAGCAGCTTAGTCACCCAGGGGTACCCTCATAATGAGCAGTTCTTC,NA,TRBV11-2,NA,TRBJ2-1
CASSYGSGGLNEQFF,TGTGCCAGCAGCTACGGTAGCGGGGGGCTTAATGAGCAGTTCTTC,NA,TRBV9,TRBD2,TRBJ2-1
CASSSGTSGSSSYNEQFF,TGTGCCAGCAGCTCTGGGACTAGCGGGAGTAGCTCCTACAATGAGCAGTTCTTC,NA,TRBV7-6,TRBD2,TRBJ2-1
CASSFGGSAYEQYF,TGTGCCAGCAGCTTCGGAGGGTCCGCCTACGAGCAGTACTTC,NA,TRBV4-2,NA,TRBJ2-7
CASSSPTATDTQYF,TGTGCCAGCAGTTCCCCGACAGCCACAGATACGCAGTATTTT,few,TRBV7-3,NA,TRBJ2-3
CATSSVAEGETQYF,TGTGCCACCAGCAGTGTAGCGGAAGGGGAGACCCAGTACTTC,NA,TRBV15,NA,TRBJ2-5
CASRSRWLAGNLNTGELFF,TGTGCCAGCCGTTCGAGGTGGCTAGCGGGGAACCTAAACACCGGGGAGCTGTTTTTT,NA,TRBV21-1,NA,TRBJ2-2
CAGGTTKKTQYF,TGTGCCGGGGGGACTACCAAGAAGACCCAGTACTTC,NA,TRBV2,TRBD2,TRBJ2-5
CSVEDLPTGGAPGANVLTF,TGCAGCGTTGAAGATCTTCCAACAGGGGGAGCACCTGGGGCCAACGTCCTGACTTTC,NA,TRBV29-1,TRBD1,TRBJ2-6
CASSNREGLRGYTF,TGTGCCAGCAGCAATAGGGAGGGCTTGAGGGGCTACACCTTC,NA,TRBV7-2,NA,TRBJ1-2
CASSRGTAEAFF,TGTGCCAGCAGCCGAGGGACAGCTGAAGCTTTCTTT,NA,TRBV7-9,TRBD1,TRBJ1-1
CASSLEGGLADTQYF,TGTGCCAGCAGCTTAGAGGGAGGGTTGGCAGATACGCAGTATTTT,NA,TRBV7-9,TRBD2,TRBJ2-3
CASSLGVGGSYEQYF,TGTGCCAGCAGCCTGGGGGTAGGGGGCTCCTACGAGCAGTACTTC,NA,TRBV28,NA,TRBJ2-7
CASSEELPVNTEAFF,TGTGCCAGCAGTGAAGAGCTTCCCGTGAACACTGAAGCTTTCTTT,few,TRBV2,NA,TRBJ1-1
CASSLSGRVTDTQYF,TGCGCCAGCAGCCTTAGCGGAAGGGTAACAGATACGCAGTATTTT,NA,TRBV5-1,NA,TRBJ2-3
CAWSVKEGGAGNTQYF,TGTGCCTGGAGTGTAAAGGAGGGGGGGGCGGGAAATACGCAGTATTTT,NA,TRBV30,NA,TRBJ2-3
CASSTLGQGAADTQYF,TGTGCCAGCAGCACACTGGGACAGGGGGCCGCAGATACGCAGTATTTT,NA,TRBV5-4,TRBD1,TRBJ2-3
CSVGDRVTEAFF,TGCAGCGTGGGGGACAGGGTCACTGAAGCTTTCTTT,NA,TRBV29-1,TRBD1,TRBJ1-1
CASSQNGGNTEAFF,TGTGCCAGCAGTCAAAACGGGGGGAACACTGAAGCTTTCTTT,NA,TRBV6-1,NA,TRBJ1-1
CASSQGTDRAKNIQYF,TGCGCCAGCAGCCAAGGGACAGACCGAGCCAAAAACATTCAGTACTTC,NA,TRBV4-3,NA,TRBJ2-4
CASSGSGGAWETQYF,TGTGCCAGCAGCGGTAGCGGGGGGGCCTGGGAGACCCAGTACTTC,few,TRBV6-1,TRBD2,TRBJ2-5
CASDRGVTYEQYF,TGTGCCAGTGACAGGGGTGTCACCTACGAGCAGTACTTC,few,TRBV6-1,TRBD1,TRBJ2-7
CASSFCRGYQPQHF,TGTGCCAGCAGCTTCTGCAGGGGTTATCAGCCCCAGCATTTT,NA,TRBV11-3,NA,TRBJ1-5
CASNKGWGGRRQPQHF,TGTGCCAGCAACAAAGGCTGGGGGGGCCGACGTCAGCCCCAGCATTTT,NA,TRBV28,NA,TRBJ1-5
CASQGEFDGYTF,TGTGCCAGCCAAGGGGAATTTGATGGCTACACCTTC,NA,TRBV6-6,NA,TRBJ1-2
CASSLTGGIPETQYF,TGTGCCAGCAGCTTGACAGGGGGGATTCCAGAGACCCAGTACTTC,NA,TRBV7-6,TRBD1,TRBJ2-5
CASGLTTSYEQYF,TGTGCCAGCGGGTTAACTACTTCCTACGAGCAGTACTTC,NA,TRBV7-6,NA,TRBJ2-7
CASSRTGQGTTGGDTQYF,TGTGCCAGCAGCCGAACGGGACAGGGTACGACGGGGGGAGATACGCAGTATTTT,NA,TRBV5-4,TRBD1,TRBJ2-3
CASGQRTGGNQPQHF,TGTGCCAGCGGCCAACGGACAGGGGGCAATCAGCCCCAGCATTTT,NA,TRBV2,TRBD1,TRBJ1-5
CASSPGGSYEQYF,TGTGCCAGCAGTCCCGGGGGAAGCTACGAGCAGTACTTC,NA,TRBV6-5,NA,TRBJ2-7
CASRRSTGGLGYTF,TGTGCCAGCAGGCGGTCGACAGGGGGCCTAGGCTACACCTTC,NA,TRBV27,TRBD1,TRBJ1-2
CAWREGQVPDTQYF,TGTGCCTGGAGGGAAGGCCAGGTACCAGATACGCAGTATTTT,NA,TRBV30,NA,TRBJ2-3
CASRLGRDTIYF,TGTGCCAGCAGATTGGGGAGGGACACCATATATTTT,NA,TRBV28,NA,TRBJ1-3
CASSLVAQANTEAFF,TGTGCCAGCAGTTTAGTTGCGCAGGCGAACACTGAAGCTTTCTTT,NA,TRBV27,NA,TRBJ1-1
CASSEAGGNTIYF,TGTGCCAGCAGTGAGGCAGGAGGAAACACCATATATTTT,NA,TRBV6-1,NA,TRBJ1-3
CASSLARRETQYF,TGTGCCAGCAGCTTAGCTAGAAGAGAGACCCAGTACTTC,NA,TRBV7-6,NA,TRBJ2-5
CASRPLNEQYF,TGTGCCAGCAGACCGCTAAACGAGCAGTACTTC,NA,TRBV7-9,NA,TRBJ2-7